The 7 T cell receptor beta chains below were found in one sample sequenced in a study of identical twins. A single record per CDR3 protein comes from TCRdb applying MiXCR to the 5' RACE reads. The repertoire consists of approximately 630,000 distinct CDR3 sequences, with 7.1% occurring once and the leading ten covering around 1.6%. The same sample was also used in a study of yellow fever vaccine responses in identical twins.

Sequencing was carried out using PBMCs. The receptors come from a young woman in good health.

This clonotype was seen more than once but under ten times. V is TRBV28 and J is TRBJ2-5; 8 bases are shared with TRBD2. The CDR3 has 15 residues. Germline CDR1 is MDHEN and CDR2 is SYDVKM. V was clipped by 6 bases and J by 5 bases; unmatched bases: 11. DNA of the CDR3: TGTGCCAGCAGCTCCCAACTAGCGGCCTCCGAGACCCAGTACTTC. This gives the protein CASSSQLAASETQYF.

In this sample, this clonotype turned up a few times. This chain connects TRBV4-1 to TRBJ2-7, with 9 bases identical to TRBD2. CDR1 is MGHRA, CDR2 YSYEKL, per germline. CDR3 size: 15 residues. With 3 bases clipped from V and 5 bases from J, the junction kept 8 bases outside the gene matches. The CDR3 DNA reads as TGCGCCAGCAGCCAGTATAGCGGGAGTACCCACGAGCAGTACTTC. Translating gives CASSQYSGSTHEQYF.

In this sample, this clonotype turned up a few times. The chain links TRBV6-1 to TRBJ2-7, with 9 bases aligning to TRBD2. J lost 3 bases, V lost 7 bases, and 7 bases had no gene match. Germline V gives CDR1 MNHNS, CDR2 SASEGT. The CDR3 covers 14 residues. CDR3 DNA: TGTGCCAGCACCGCTAGCGGGACGAACTACGAGCAGTACTTC. It translates to CASTASGTNYEQYF.

The chain has TRBV11-2 and TRBJ2-7; a possible D gene is TRBD2 (6 bases). The CDR3 extends over 13 amino acids. Trimming took 2 bases from V and 5 from J, leaving 10 bases between them. Germline V CDR1 and CDR2: SGHAT, FQNNGV. The CDR3 DNA sequence: TGTGCCAGCAGCTTATTTCCGGGGGACGAGCAGTACGTC. It translates to CASSLFPGDEQYV.

The table lists this clonotype with many counts. The chain is built from TRBV12-3 or TRBV12-4 and TRBJ2-1, with 10 nucleotides matching TRBD1. V shed 7 bases, J shed 4 bases, and the junction held 7 bases outside the gene matches. This CDR3 comprises 15 residues. The CDR3 spells CASIRQGAQYNEQFF. The DNA for the CDR3 is TGTGCCAGCATTCGACAGGGGGCTCAGTACAATGAGCAGTTCTTC.

The V gene is TRBV7-9, the J gene TRBJ2-1; the D call may be TRBD1 or TRBD2 (5 bases each). V lost 4 bases and J 1 base, leaving 11 bases between the germline ends. There are 15 residues in the CDR3. Germline V CDR1 and CDR2: SEHNR, FQNEAQ (reference sequence). This chain's CDR3 is CASSSSWGSYNEQFF. CDR3 nucleotide sequence: TGTGCCAGCAGCTCTAGCTGGGGGTCCTACAATGAGCAGTTCTTC.

This clonotype was counted only a few times. The chain links TRBV7-9 to TRBJ2-4, with D perhaps matching TRBD1 or TRBD2 (6 bases each). The V and J ends lost 7 bases and 4 bases respectively, with 14 bases between them. Germline CDR1 reads SEHNR; CDR2 reads FQNEAQ (reference sequence). This CDR3 region has 14 residues. CDR3 sequence reads: CASTYGGRKNIQYF. The CDR3 DNA reads TGTGCCAGCACCTATGGGGGGCGGAAAAACATTCAGTACTTC.